These T cell receptor beta chains were read from a single sample in a study of T cell responses to AZD1222 COVID-19 vaccine. Clones were sequenced by immunoSEQ multiplex PCR, and TCRdb holds only the in-frame ones, with some missing. The sample yields 95,000 to 100,000 clones, about 90% seen once. The starting material was peripheral blood, obtained on day 0 of AZD1222 vaccination. These receptors were taken from an adult in good health. The CDR3 runs from the conserved cysteine through the conserved F or W. Fields, in order: clone size, J gene, V gene, D gene, CDR3 protein, CDR3 DNA. D genes are given only for firm matches. For some rows the clone size is stated as once, few or many, or as a class when expanded; others skip it.

.,TRBJ1-1,TRBV19,.,CASSYRTDTEAFF,TGTGCCAGTAGTTACAGGACGGATACTGAAGCTTTCTTT
.,TRBJ2-1,TRBV3-1/TRBV3-2,TRBD2,CASSQAGGRADNEQFF,TGTGCCAGCAGCCAAGCGGGCGGGAGGGCCGACAATGAGCAGTTCTTC
.,TRBJ2-3,TRBV9,TRBD2,CASSVEASGSTDTQYF,TGTGCCAGCAGCGTAGAGGCTAGCGGTAGCACAGATACGCAGTATTTT
.,TRBJ2-7,TRBV30,TRBD1,CAWSKGGTGGYEQYF,TGTGCCTGGAGTAAGGGGGGCACAGGGGGATACGAGCAGTACTTC
.,TRBJ2-1,TRBV7-2,.,CASTKTRGAYNEQFF,TGTGCCAGCACCAAGACTAGAGGAGCTTACAATGAGCAGTTCTTC
few,TRBJ2-1,TRBV6-2/TRBV6-3,TRBD2,CASSYLSGSSYNEQFF,TGTGCCAGCAGTTACCTTAGCGGGAGCTCCTACAATGAGCAGTTCTTC
.,TRBJ1-6,TRBV7-2,TRBD1,CASSLDRGQNSPLHF,TGTGCCAGCAGCTTAGACAGGGGGCAAAATTCACCCCTCCACTTT
.,TRBJ2-3,TRBV7-2,TRBD1,CASKGQGALDTQYF,TGTGCCAGCAAGGGGCAGGGGGCTTTAGATACGCAGTATTTT
.,TRBJ1-5,TRBV7-8,TRBD1,CASSRGGGDQPQHF,TGTGCCAGCAGCCGAGGGGGCGGGGATCAGCCCCAGCATTTT
.,TRBJ2-1,TRBV7-2,.,CASSLAARDYNEQFF,TGTGCCAGCAGCTTAGCAGCGAGGGACTACAATGAGCAGTTCTTC
.,TRBJ1-2,TRBV7-2,.,CASSSNTFVGGYTF,TGTGCCAGCAGCTCGAACACCTTTGTCGGAGGCTACACCTTC
.,TRBJ2-1,TRBV5-4,TRBD2,CASSLGGSGRPYNEQFF,TGTGCCAGCAGCCTGGGGGGGAGCGGGAGACCTTACAATGAGCAGTTCTTC
.,TRBJ1-5,TRBV5-1,.,CASSLEAGDQPQHF,TGCGCCAGCAGCTTGGAGGCAGGGGATCAGCCCCAGCATTTT
.,TRBJ2-1,TRBV19,.,CASSIDGLDLSSNEQFF,TGTGCCAGTAGTATAGATGGGCTCGACCTCTCCTCTAATGAGCAGTTCTTC
.,TRBJ2-3,TRBV7-3,TRBD2,CASSPTSSRPDTQYF,TGTGCCAGCAGCCCGACTAGCTCTCGCCCAGATACGCAGTATTTT
.,TRBJ2-2,TRBV28,.,CASSFQVGQLNTGELFF,TGTGCCAGCAGTTTTCAAGTAGGGCAATTGAACACCGGGGAGCTGTTTTTT
.,TRBJ2-5,TRBV28,TRBD2,CASSRTRETQYF,TGTGCCAGCAGCCGGACTAGAGAGACCCAGTACTTC
.,TRBJ1-1,TRBV23-1,.,CASSQFRWVNTEAFF,TGCGCCAGCAGTCAGTTTCGTTGGGTGAACACTGAAGCTTTCTTT
few,TRBJ1-2,TRBV4-3,TRBD1,CASSQDLGQGWGYTF,TGCGCCAGCAGCCAAGATCTGGGACAGGGATGGGGCTACACCTTC
.,TRBJ2-7,TRBV11-3,TRBD1,CASSRRTGREQYF,TGTGCCAGCAGCAGACGGACAGGGCGCGAGCAGTACTTC
.,TRBJ2-7,TRBV10-3,.,CATGEQGSYEQYF,TGTGCCACCGGGGAACAGGGATCCTACGAGCAGTACTTC
.,TRBJ1-2,TRBV6-2/TRBV6-3,.,CASSYSTSGGYTF,TGTGCCAGCAGTTACTCGACCAGCGGGGGCTACACCTTC
.,TRBJ2-2,TRBV28,TRBD1,CASSPPQGANTGELFF,TGTGCCAGCAGTCCACCTCAGGGGGCAAACACCGGGGAGCTGTTTTTT
.,TRBJ2-7,TRBV30,.,CAWSSGPPGDEQYF,TGTGCCTGGAGTTCAGGACCCCCCGGGGACGAGCAGTACTTC
once,TRBJ1-5,TRBV11-2,TRBD1,CASSLDRGQPQHF,TGTGCCAGCAGCCTGGACAGGGGCCAGCCCCAGCATTTT
.,TRBJ1-1,TRBV6-2/TRBV6-3,.,CASSYSWVGTEAFF,TGTGCCAGCAGTTACTCTTGGGTAGGCACTGAAGCTTTCTTT
.,TRBJ2-3,TRBV19,TRBD1,CATRQGGSDTQYF,TGTGCCACCAGACAGGGGGGTTCAGATACGCAGTATTTT
.,TRBJ2-7,TRBV6-2/TRBV6-3,.,CASSYDVGSYEQYF,TGTGCCAGCAGTTACGACGTAGGCTCCTACGAGCAGTACTTC
.,TRBJ2-2,TRBV28,TRBD2,CASNLPTSGNTGELFF,TGTGCCAGCAACCTTCCGACTAGCGGGAACACCGGGGAGCTGTTTTTT
.,TRBJ2-1,TRBV4-2,TRBD1,CASSQEGQGGWNEQFF,TGTGCCAGCAGCCAAGAAGGACAGGGAGGATGGAATGAGCAGTTCTTC
.,TRBJ1-1,TRBV27,.,CASAPSSMNTEAFF,TGTGCCAGCGCCCCAAGCTCGATGAACACTGAAGCTTTCTTT
.,TRBJ2-7,TRBV13,.,CASSFPSRSYEQYF,TGTGCCAGCAGCTTCCCGAGCCGCTCCTACGAGCAGTACTTC
.,TRBJ2-1,TRBV3-1/TRBV3-2,.,CASSLPQGDEQFF,TGTGCCAGCAGCCTCCCTCAGGGAGACGAGCAGTTCTTC
.,TRBJ2-3,TRBV5-1,.,CASSLDTDTQYF,TGCGCCAGCAGCTTGGACACAGATACGCAGTATTTT
.,TRBJ2-7,TRBV7-8,TRBD1,CASSLPGTGLYF,TGTGCCAGCAGCTTACCCGGGACAGGTCTTTACTTC
once,TRBJ2-7,TRBV19,TRBD2,CASSIGTTTYEQYF,TGTGCCAGTAGTATCGGGACTACCACCTACGAGCAGTACTTC
.,TRBJ2-7,TRBV4-1,TRBD2,CASSSPASGRYEQYF,TGCGCCAGCAGCTCCCCGGCTAGCGGGAGGTACGAGCAGTACTTC
.,TRBJ2-7,TRBV28,.,CASLSSSYEQYF,TGTGCCAGCCTGTCTAGCTCCTACGAGCAGTACTTC
.,TRBJ2-7,TRBV5-1,.,CASTFRPRDYEQYF,TGCGCCAGCACCTTCAGACCCAGGGACTACGAGCAGTACTTC
.,TRBJ2-7,TRBV28,TRBD2,CASSLLPGTGGDEQYF,TGTGCCAGCAGTTTACTCCCCGGGACGGGGGGAGACGAGCAGTACTTC
.,TRBJ1-3,TRBV28,.,CASRLDGKSGNTIYF,TGTGCCAGCAGGTTGGATGGCAAGAGTGGAAACACCATATATTTT
.,TRBJ1-3,TRBV18,.,CASSPGSGNTIYF,TGTGCCAGCTCACCAGGGTCTGGAAACACCATATATTTT
.,TRBJ2-1,TRBV7-2,.,CASSLVWANNEQFF,TGTGCCAGCAGCTTAGTCTGGGCCAACAATGAGCAGTTCTTC
.,TRBJ1-1,TRBV27,TRBD1,CASYRGLRTFF,TGTGCCAGTTACAGGGGACTAAGGACTTTCTTT
.,TRBJ1-3,TRBV15,TRBD1,CATSRDGGTAGNTIYF,TGTGCCACCAGCAGAGATGGGGGGACAGCTGGAAACACCATATATTTT